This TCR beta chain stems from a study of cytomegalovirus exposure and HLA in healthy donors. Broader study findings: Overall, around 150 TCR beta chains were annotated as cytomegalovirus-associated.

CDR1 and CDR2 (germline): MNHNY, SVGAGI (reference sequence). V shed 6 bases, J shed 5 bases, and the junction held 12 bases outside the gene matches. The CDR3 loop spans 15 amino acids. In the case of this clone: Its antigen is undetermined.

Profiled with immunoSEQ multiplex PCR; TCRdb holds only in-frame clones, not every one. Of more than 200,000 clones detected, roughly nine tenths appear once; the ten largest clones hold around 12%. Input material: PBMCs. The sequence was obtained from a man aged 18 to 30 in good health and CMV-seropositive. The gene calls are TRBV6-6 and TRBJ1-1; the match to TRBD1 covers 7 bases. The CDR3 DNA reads TGTGCCAGCAGCGACGTGACAGGGCGGGGGACTGAAGCTTTCTTT. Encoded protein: CASSDVTGRGTEAFF.